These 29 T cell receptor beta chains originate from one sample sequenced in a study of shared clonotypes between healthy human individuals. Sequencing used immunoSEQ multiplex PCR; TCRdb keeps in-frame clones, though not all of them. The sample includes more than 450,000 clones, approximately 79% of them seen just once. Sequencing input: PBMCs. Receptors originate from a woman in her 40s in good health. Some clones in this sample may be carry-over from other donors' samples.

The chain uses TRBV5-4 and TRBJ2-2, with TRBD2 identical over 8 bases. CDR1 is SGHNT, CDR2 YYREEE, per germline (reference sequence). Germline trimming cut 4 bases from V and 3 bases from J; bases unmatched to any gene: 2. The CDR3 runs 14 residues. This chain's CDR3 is CASSGTSHTGELFF. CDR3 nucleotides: TGTGCCAGCAGCGGGACTAGTCACACCGGGGAGCTGTTTTTT. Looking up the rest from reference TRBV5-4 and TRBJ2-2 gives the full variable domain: ETGVTQSPTHLIKTRGQQVTLRCSSQSGHNTVSWYQQALGQGPQFIFQYYREEENGRGNFPPRFSGLQFPNYSSELNVNALELDDSALYLCASSGTSHTGELFFGEGSRLTVL.

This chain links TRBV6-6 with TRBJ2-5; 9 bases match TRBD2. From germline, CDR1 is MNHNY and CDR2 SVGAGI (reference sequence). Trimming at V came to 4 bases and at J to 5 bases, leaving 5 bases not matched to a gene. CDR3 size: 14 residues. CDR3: CASSLAGDGETQYF. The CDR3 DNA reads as TGTGCCAGCAGTTTAGCGGGAGATGGGGAGACCCAGTACTTC.

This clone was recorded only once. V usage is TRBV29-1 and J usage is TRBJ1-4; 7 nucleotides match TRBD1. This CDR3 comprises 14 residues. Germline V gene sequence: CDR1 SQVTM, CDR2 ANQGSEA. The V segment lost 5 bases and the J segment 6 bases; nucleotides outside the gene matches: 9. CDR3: CSVTDTGADEKLFF. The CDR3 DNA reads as TGCAGCGTTACAGATACAGGGGCGGATGAAAAACTGTTTTTT.

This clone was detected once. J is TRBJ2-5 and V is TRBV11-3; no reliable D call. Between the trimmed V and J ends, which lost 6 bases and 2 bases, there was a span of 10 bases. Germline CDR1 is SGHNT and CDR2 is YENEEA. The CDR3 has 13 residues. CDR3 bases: TGTGCCAGCAGGTTTGGGATTCAAGAGACCCAGTACTTC. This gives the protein CASRFGIQETQYF.

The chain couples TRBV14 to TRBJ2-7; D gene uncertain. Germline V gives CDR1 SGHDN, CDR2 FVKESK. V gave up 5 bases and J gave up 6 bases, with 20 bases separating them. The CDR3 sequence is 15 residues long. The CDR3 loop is CASSSRLSRASEQYF. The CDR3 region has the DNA TGTGCCAGCAGCTCCCGGTTGAGCCGGGCATCCGAGCAGTACTTC.

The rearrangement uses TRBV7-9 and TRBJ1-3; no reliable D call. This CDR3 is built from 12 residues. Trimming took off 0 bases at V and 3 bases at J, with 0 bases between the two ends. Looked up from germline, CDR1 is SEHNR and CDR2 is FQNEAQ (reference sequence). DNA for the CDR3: TGTGCCAGCAGCTTAGCTGGAAACACCATATATTTT. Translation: CASSLAGNTIYF.

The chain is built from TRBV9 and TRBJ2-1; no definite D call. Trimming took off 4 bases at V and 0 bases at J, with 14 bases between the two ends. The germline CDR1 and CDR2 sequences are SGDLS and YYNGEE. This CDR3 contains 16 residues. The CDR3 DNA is TGTGCCAGCAGCAAGGCGGTTGTGGACTCCTACAATGAGCAGTTCTTC. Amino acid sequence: CASSKAVVDSYNEQFF.

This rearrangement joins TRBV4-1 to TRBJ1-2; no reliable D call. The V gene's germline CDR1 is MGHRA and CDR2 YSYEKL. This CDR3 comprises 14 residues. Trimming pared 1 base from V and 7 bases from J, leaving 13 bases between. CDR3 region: CASSQGRIKGGYTF. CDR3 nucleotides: TGCGCCAGCAGCCAAGGTCGGATTAAGGGTGGCTACACCTTC.

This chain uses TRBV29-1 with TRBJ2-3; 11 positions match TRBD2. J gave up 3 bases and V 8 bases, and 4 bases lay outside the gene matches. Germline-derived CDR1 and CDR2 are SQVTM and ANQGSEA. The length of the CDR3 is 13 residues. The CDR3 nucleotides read TGCAGCCTAACTAGCGGGAGTACAGATACGCAGTATTTT. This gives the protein CSLTSGSTDTQYF.

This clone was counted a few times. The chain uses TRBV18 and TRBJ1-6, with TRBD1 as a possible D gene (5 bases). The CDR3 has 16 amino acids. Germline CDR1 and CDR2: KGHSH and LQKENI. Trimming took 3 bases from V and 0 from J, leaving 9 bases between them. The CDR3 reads CASSPTAFSYNSPLHF. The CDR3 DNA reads TGTGCCAGCTCACCGACAGCTTTCTCCTATAATTCACCCCTCCACTTT.

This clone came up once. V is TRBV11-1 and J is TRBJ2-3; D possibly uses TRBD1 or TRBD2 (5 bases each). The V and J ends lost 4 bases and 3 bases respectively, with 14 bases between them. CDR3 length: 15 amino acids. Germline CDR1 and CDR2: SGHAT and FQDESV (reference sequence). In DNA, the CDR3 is TGTGCCAGCAGCTCCGGGACCATCATTACAGATACGCAGTATTTT. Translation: CASSSGTIITDTQYF. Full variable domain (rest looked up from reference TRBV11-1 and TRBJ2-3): EAEVAQSPRYKITEKSQAVAFWCDPISGHATLYWYRQILGQGPELLVQFQDESVVDDSQLPKDRFSAERLKGVDSTLKIQPAELGDSAMYLCASSSGTIITDTQYFGPGTRLTVL.

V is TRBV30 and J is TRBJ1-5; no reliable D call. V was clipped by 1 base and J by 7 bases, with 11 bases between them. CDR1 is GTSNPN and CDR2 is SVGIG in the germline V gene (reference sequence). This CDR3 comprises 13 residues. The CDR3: CAWSGHREQPQHF. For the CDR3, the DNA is TGTGCCTGGAGTGGACACCGAGAACAGCCCCAGCATTTT.

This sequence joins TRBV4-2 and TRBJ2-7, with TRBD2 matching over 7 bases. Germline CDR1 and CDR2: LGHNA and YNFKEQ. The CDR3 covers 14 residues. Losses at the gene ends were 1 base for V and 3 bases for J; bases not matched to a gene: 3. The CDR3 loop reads CASSQVGGGYEQYF. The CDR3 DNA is TGTGCCAGCAGCCAAGTGGGGGGGGGCTACGAGCAGTACTTC.

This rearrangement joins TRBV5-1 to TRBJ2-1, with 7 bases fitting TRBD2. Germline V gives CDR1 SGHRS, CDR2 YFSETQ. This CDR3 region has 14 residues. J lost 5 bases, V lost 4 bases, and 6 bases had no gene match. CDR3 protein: CASSPPGGNNEQFF. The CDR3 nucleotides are TGCGCCAGCAGCCCTCCGGGAGGTAACAATGAGCAGTTCTTC.

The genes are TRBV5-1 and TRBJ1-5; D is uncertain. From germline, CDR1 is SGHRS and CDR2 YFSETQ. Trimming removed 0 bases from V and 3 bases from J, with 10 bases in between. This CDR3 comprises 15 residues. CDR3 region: CASSLGPRSNQPQHF. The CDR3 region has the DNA TGCGCCAGCAGCTTGGGGCCCCGATCCAATCAGCCCCAGCATTTT.

The CDR3 DNA is TGTGCCACCAGCAGAGATTGGGGGGCAGGTTCCTTCTATGGCTACACCTTC. This encodes CATSRDWGAGSFYGYTF. This chain links TRBV15 with TRBJ1-2; possibly TRBD1 for D (6 bases). The CDR3 is made up of 17 amino acids. Per the germline V gene, CDR1 is LNHNV and CDR2 is YYDKDF (reference sequence). Trimming removed 0 bases from V and 4 bases from J, with 18 bases in between. Combining the CDR3 with reference TRBV15 and TRBJ1-2 gives the whole variable domain DAMVIQNPRYQVTQFGKPVTLSCSQTLNHNVMYWYQQKSSQAPKLLFHYYDKDFNNEADTPDNFQSRRPNTSFCFLDIRSPGLGDTAMYLCATSRDWGAGSFYGYTFGSGTRLTVV.

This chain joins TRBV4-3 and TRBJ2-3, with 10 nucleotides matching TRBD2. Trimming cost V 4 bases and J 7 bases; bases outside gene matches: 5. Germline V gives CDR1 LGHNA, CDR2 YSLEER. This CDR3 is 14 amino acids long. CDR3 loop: CASSPGLAVYTQYF. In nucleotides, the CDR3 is TGCGCCAGCAGCCCTGGACTAGCGGTTTATACGCAGTATTTT.

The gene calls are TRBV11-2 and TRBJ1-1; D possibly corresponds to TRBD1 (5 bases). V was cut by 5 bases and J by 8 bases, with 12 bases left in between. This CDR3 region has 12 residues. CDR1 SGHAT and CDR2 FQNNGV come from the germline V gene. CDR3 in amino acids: CASSPRDGEAFF. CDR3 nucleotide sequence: TGTGCCAGCAGCCCACGGGACGGGGAAGCTTTCTTT. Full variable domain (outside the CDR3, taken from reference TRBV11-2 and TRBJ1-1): EAGVAQSPRYKIIEKRQSVAFWCNPISGHATLYWYQQILGQGPKLLIQFQNNGVVDDSQLPKDRFSAERLKGVDSTLKIQPAKLEDSAVYLCASSPRDGEAFFGQGTRLTVV.

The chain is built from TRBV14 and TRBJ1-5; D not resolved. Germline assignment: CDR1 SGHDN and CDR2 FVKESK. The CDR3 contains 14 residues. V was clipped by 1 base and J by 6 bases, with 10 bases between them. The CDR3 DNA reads TGTGCCAGCAGCCAAGCGGGGTTCGGTCAGCCCCAGCATTTT. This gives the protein CASSQAGFGQPQHF. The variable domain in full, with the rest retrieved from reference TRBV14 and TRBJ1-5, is EAGVTQFPSHSVIEKGQTVTLRCDPISGHDNLYWYRRVMGKEIKFLLHFVKESKQDESGMPNNRFLAERTGGTYSTLKVQPAELEDSGVYFCASSQAGFGQPQHFGDGTRLSIL.

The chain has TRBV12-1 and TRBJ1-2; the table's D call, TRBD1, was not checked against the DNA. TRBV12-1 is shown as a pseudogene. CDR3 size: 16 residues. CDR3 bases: TGTGCCAGCAGCCATCCAGACAGCGAATCTAACTATGGCTACACCTTC. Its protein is CASSHPDSESNYGYTF.

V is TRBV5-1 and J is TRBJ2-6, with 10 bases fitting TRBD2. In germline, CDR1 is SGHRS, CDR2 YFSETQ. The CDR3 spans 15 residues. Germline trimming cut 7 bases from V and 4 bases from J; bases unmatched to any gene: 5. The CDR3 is CASCLAGAGANVLTF. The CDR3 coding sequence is TGCGCCAGCTGCCTAGCGGGAGCGGGGGCCAACGTCCTGACTTTC.

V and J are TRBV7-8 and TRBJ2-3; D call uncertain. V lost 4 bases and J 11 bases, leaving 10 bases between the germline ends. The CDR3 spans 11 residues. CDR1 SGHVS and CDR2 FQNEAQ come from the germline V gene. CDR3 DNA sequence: TGTGCCAGCAGCTCCGCTGGGTTGCAGTATTTT. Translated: CASSSAGLQYF.

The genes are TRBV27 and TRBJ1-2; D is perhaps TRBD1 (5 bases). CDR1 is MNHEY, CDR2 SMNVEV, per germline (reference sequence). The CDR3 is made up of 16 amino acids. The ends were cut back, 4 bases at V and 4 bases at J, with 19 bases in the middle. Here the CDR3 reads CASSSAGTPGGYGYTF. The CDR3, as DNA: TGTGCCAGCAGTTCGGCCGGGACCCCGGGAGGCTATGGCTACACCTTC.

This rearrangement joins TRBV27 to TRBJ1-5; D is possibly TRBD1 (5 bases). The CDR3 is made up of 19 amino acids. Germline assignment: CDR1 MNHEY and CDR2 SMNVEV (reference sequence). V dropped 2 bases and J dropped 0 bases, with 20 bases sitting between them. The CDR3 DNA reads TGTGCCAGCAGTTTACTGGGCCGGGACGCTATATATAGCAATCAGCCCCAGCATTTT. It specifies CASSLLGRDAIYSNQPQHF.

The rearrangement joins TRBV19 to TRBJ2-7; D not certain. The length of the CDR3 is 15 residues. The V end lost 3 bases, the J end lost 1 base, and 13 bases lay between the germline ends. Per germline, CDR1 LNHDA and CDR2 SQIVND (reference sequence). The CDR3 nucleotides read TGTGCCAGTAGTATTCCCGGATGGGGTTCCTACGAGCAGTACTTC. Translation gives CASSIPGWGSYEQYF.

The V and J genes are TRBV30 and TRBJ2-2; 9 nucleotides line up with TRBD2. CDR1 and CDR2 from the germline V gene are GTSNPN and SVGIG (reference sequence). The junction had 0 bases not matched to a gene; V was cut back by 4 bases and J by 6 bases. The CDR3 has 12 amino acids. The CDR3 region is CAWKRGAGELFF. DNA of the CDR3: TGTGCCTGGAAGCGGGGGGCCGGGGAGCTGTTTTTT.

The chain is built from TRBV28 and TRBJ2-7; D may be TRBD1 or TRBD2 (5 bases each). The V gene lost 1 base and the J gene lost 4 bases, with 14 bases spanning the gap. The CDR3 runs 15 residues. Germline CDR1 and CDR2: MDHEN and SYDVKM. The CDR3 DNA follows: TGTGCCAGCAGTTTATTGAGAGGGGACCCATACGAGCAGTACTTC. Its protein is CASSLLRGDPYEQYF.

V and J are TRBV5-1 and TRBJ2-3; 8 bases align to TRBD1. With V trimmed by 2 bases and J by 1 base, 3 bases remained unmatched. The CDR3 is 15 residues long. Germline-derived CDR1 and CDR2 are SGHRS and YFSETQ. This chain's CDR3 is CASSLPGQGTDTQYF. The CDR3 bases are TGCGCCAGCAGCTTACCGGGACAGGGCACAGATACGCAGTATTTT.

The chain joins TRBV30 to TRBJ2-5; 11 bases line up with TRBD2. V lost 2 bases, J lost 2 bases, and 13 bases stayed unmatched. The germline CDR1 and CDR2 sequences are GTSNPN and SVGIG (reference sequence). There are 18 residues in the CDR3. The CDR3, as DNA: TGTGCCTGGAGTAGGACAGGCCGACTAGCGGGACTTCAAGAGACCCAGTACTTC. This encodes CAWSRTGRLAGLQETQYF.